This T cell receptor beta chain is from a study of cytomegalovirus exposure and HLA in healthy donors. V shed 4 bases and J shed 0 bases, with 23 bases lying between them. The V gene's germline CDR1 is SGHRS and CDR2 YFSETQ. CDR3 length: 18 amino acids. Concerning this clone itself: The target antigen is unknown.

With 60 Vbeta and 13 Jbeta primers, the PCR was carried out. Clones were sequenced by immunoSEQ multiplex PCR, and TCRdb holds only the in-frame ones, with some missing. The data show around 60,000 clones, and the top ten clones hold less than 4.5%. Study findings and constraints: The listing of roughly 160 TCR beta chains classed them as cytomegalovirus-associated. Association with HLA alleles at 0.05 false discovery rate was found for some 18,000 TCR beta sequences in a later analysis. The records held CMV serostatus as the only immune exposure information. TCR sequences were mostly rare, though some public TCRs occurred in many donors.

The source is a woman aged 18-35 years in good health and CMV-seronegative. Sequenced sample: PBMCs. The chain uses TRBV5-1 and TRBJ2-7; weak D call: TRBD1 (7 bases). The CDR3 DNA follows: TGCGCCAGCAGCCTACCGACAGGGAGGACCCGAAGCTCCTACGAGCAGTACTTC. Its protein is CASSLPTGRTRSSYEQYF. The entire variable domain, with the rest obtained from reference TRBV5-1 and TRBJ2-7, is as follows: KAGVTQTPRYLIKTRGQQVTLSCSPISGHRSVSWYQQTPGQGLQFLFEYFSETQRNKGNFPGRFSGRQFSNSRSEMNVSTLELGDSALYLCASSLPTGRTRSSYEQYFGPGTRLTVT.